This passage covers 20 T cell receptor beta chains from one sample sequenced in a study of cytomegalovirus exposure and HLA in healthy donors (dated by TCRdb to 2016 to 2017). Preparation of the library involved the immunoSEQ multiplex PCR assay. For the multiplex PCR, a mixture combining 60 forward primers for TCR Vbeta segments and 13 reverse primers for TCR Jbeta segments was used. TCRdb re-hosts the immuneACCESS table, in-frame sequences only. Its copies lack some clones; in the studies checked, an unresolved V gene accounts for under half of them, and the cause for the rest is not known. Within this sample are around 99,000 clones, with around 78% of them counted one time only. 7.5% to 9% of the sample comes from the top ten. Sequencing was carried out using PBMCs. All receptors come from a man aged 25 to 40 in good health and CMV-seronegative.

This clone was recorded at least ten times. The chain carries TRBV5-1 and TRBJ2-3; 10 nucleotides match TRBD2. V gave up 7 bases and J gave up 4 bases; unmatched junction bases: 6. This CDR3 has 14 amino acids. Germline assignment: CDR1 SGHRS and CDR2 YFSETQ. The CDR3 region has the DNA TGCGCCAGCTCTACGGGGACTAGCGCAGATACGCAGTATTTT. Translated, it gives CASSTGTSADTQYF. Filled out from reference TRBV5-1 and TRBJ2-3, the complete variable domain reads KAGVTQTPRYLIKTRGQQVTLSCSPISGHRSVSWYQQTPGQGLQFLFEYFSETQRNKGNFPGRFSGRQFSNSRSEMNVSTLELGDSALYLCASSTGTSADTQYFGPGTRLTVL.

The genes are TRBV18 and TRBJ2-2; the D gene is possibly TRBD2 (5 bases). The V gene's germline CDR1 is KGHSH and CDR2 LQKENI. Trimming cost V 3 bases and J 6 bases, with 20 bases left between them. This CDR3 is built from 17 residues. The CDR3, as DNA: TGTGCCAGCTCACCGGTCGGTGGGAGTGGCGAATCCGGGGAGCTGTTTTTT. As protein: CASSPVGGSGESGELFF.

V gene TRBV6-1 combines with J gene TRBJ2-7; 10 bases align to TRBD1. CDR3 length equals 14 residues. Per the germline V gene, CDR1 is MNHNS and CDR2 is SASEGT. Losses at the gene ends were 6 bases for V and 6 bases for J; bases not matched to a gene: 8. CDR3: CASRDDRGLGEQYF. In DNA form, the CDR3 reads TGTGCCAGCAGAGACGACAGGGGGCTAGGCGAGCAGTACTTC.

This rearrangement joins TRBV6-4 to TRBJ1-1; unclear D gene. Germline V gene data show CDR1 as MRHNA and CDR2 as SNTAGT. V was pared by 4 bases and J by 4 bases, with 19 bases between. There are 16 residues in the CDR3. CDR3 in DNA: TGTGCCAGCAGTGCCAATCCGGGATCATGGGGCACTGAAGCTTTCTTT. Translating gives CASSANPGSWGTEAFF.

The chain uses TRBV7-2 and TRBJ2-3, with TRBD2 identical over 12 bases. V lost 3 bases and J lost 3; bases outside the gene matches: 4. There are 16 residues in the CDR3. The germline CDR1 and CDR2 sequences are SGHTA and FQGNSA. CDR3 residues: CASSFFTSGGTDTQYF. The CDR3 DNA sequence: TGTGCCAGCAGCTTTTTTACTAGCGGGGGGACAGATACGCAGTATTTT.

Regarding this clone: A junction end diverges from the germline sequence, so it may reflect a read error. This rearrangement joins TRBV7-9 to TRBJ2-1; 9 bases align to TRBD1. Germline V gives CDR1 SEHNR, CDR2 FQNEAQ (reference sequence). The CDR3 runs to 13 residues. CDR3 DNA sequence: TGTGCCAGCAGCTTAGAATTACGGGACAGGGAGGTCTTC. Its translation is CASSLELRDREVF.

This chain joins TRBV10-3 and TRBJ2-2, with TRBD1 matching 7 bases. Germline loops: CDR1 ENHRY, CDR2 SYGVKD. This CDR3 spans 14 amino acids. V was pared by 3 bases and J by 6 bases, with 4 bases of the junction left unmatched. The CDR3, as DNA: TGTGCCATCAGTGAAAGACAGGGATCCGGGGAGCTGTTTTTT. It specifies CAISERQGSGELFF.

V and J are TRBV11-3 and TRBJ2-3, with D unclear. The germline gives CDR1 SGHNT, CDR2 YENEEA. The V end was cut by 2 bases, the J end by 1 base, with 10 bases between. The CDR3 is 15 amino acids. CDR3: CASSLHGEGTDTQYF. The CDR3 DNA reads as TGTGCCAGCAGCTTACATGGTGAGGGCACAGATACGCAGTATTTT. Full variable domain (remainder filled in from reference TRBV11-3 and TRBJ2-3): EAGVVQSPRYKIIEKKQPVAFWCNPISGHNTLYWYLQNLGQGPELLIRYENEEAVDDSQLPKDRFSAERLKGVDSTLKIQPAELGDSAVYLCASSLHGEGTDTQYFGPGTRLTVL.

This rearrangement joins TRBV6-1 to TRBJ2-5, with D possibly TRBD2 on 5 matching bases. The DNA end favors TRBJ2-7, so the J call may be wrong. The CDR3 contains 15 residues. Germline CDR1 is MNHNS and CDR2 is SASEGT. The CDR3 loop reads CASSSGLLAPYEQYF. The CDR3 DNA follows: TGTGCCAGCAGCTCTGGACTGCTGGCCCCTTACGAGCAGTACTTC.

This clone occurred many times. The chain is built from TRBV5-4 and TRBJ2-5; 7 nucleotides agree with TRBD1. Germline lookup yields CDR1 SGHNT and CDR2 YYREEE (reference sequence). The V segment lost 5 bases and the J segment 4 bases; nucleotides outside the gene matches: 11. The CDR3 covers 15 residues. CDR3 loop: CASRPSQGEIETQYF. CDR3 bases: TGTGCCAGCAGACCATCCCAGGGGGAAATAGAGACCCAGTACTTC.

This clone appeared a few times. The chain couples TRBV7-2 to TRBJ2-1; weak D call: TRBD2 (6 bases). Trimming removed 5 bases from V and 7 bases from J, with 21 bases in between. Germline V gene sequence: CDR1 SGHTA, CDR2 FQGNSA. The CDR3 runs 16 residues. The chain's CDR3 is CASSAQWAPAGNEQFF. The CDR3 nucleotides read TGTGCCAGCAGCGCCCAATGGGCTCCCGCGGGGAATGAGCAGTTCTTC.

The CDR3 region is CASSLTGVLNLTPQHF. The CDR3 bases are TGTGCCAGCAGCTTGACAGGGGTCCTAAACCTTACGCCCCAGCATTTT. The chain recombines TRBV5-5 with TRBJ1-5, with 7 nucleotides matching TRBD1. CDR3 size: 16 residues. Germline V gives CDR1 SGHKS, CDR2 YYEKEE (reference sequence). J was trimmed by 9 bases and V by 1 base; bases with no gene match: 13.

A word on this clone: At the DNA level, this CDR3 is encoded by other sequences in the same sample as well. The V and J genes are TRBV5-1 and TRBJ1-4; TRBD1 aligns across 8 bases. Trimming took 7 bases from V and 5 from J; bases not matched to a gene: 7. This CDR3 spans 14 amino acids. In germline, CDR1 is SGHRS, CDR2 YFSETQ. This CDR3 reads CASRQGATNEKLFF. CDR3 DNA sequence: TGCGCCAGCCGTCAGGGGGCGACCAATGAAAAACTGTTTTTT.

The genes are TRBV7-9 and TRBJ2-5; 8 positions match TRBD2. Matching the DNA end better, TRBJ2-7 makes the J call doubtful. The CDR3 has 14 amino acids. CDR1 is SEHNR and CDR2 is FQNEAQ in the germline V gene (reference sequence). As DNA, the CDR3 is TGTGCCAGCAGCTTAGCCGGGGGGGACTACGAGCAGTACTTC. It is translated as CASSLAGGDYEQYF.

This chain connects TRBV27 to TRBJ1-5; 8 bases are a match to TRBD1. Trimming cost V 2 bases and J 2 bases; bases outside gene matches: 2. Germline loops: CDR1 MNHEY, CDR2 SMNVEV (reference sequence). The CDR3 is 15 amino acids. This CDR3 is CASSLTTGGNQPQHF. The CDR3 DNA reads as TGTGCCAGCAGTTTAACGACAGGGGGCAATCAGCCCCAGCATTTT.

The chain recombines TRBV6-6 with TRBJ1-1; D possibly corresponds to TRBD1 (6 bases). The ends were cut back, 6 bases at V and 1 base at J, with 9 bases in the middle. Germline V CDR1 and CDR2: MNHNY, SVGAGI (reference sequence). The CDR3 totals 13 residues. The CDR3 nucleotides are TGTGCCAGCAGCGTACAGGGGAACACTGAAGCTTTCTTT. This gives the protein CASSVQGNTEAFF.

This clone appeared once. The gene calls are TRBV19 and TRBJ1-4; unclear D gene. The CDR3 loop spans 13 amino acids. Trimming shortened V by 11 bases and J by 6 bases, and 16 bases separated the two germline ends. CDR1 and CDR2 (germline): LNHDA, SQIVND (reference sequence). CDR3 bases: TGTGCCGGACTGCCAGGCCAAGATGAAAAACTGTTTTTT. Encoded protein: CAGLPGQDEKLFF.

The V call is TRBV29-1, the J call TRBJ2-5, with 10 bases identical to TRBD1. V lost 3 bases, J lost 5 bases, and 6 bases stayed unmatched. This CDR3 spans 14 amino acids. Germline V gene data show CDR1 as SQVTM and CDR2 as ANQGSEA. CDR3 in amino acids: CSVDRKDRGETQYF. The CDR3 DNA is TGCAGCGTTGACAGAAAGGACAGGGGGGAGACCCAGTACTTC.

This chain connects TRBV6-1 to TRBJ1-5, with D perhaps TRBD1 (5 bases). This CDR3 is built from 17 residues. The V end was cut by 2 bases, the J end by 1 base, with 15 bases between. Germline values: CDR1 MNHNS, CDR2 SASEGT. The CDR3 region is CASSETGIRLSNQPQHF. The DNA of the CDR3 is TGTGCCAGCAGTGAAACAGGTATTCGTCTCAGCAATCAGCCCCAGCATTTT.

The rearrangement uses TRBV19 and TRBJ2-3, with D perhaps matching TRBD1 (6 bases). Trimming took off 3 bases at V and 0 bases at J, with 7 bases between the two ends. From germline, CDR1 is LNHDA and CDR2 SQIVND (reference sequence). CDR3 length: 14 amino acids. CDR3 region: CASSIQGSTDTQYF. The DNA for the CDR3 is TGTGCCAGTAGTATTCAGGGGAGCACAGATACGCAGTATTTT.